The sequence of this T cell receptor beta chain was determined in a study of OX40 agonist ivuxolimab in advanced cancers. Study background: Melanoma, hepatocellular carcinoma, head and neck or renal cell cancer occurred in dose-escalation patients. Participants, roughly 81% male, averaged approximately 65 years of age, ranging from 23 to 79. Points from the study as a whole: Clonal expansion by week 6 occurred in CD4+ and CD8+ blood T cells (at 0.1 to 3.0 mg/kg). CD4+ T cells averaged fewer expanded clones than CD8+ T cells.

TCRdb keeps only in-frame clones here, not all; method: immunoSEQ multiplex PCR. The table records roughly 79,000 clones, roughly nine tenths of them present only once. V lost 5 bases, J lost 7 bases, and 8 bases lay in between. Per the germline V gene, CDR1 is SNHLY and CDR2 is FYNNEI. The CDR3 is 11 residues long. To note about this clone: Its target is unknown.

The source is an adult with an advanced solid tumor such as melanoma, head and neck, liver or kidney cancer. The chain couples TRBV2 to TRBJ2-5; TRBD2 is a possible D gene (5 bases). Material: CD4+ or CD8+ T cells sorted from blood, obtained in a trial of the OX40 agonist ivuxolimab. Here the CDR3 DNA reads TGTGCCAGCAGTCTAGAGGGGACCCAGTACTTC. It is translated as CASSLEGTQYF.